The T cell receptor beta chain described here comes from a study of blood T cell repertoires in COVID-19. Measured with immunoSEQ multiplex PCR; TCRdb has only the in-frame clones, and not every one. This table has around 250,000 clones, 80% to 90% appearing once. The recovered donors of Cohort 3 showed two negative PCRs, clearance, or symptom resolution. Germline lookup yields CDR1 MDHEN and CDR2 SYDVKM. The ends lost 3 bases at V and 3 bases at J; junction bases unmatched: 11. This CDR3 has 16 amino acids. The clonotype comes from a woman aged 45-65 years who had recovered from COVID-19. Sequencing was performed on PBMCs or T cells enriched from blood (not recorded which). The chain has TRBV28 and TRBJ2-7; 7 bases are shared with TRBD2. CDR3 region: CASSFGREGIGYEQYF. The CDR3 coding sequence is TGTGCCAGCAGTTTCGGCAGGGAGGGCATTGGCTACGAGCAGTACTTC. Combining the CDR3 with reference TRBV28 and TRBJ2-7 gives the whole variable domain DVKVTQSSRYLVKRTGEKVFLECVQDMDHENMFWYRQDPGLGLRLIYFSYDVKMKEKGDIPEGYSVSREKKERFSLILESASTNQTSMYLCASSFGREGIGYEQYFGPGTRLTVT.